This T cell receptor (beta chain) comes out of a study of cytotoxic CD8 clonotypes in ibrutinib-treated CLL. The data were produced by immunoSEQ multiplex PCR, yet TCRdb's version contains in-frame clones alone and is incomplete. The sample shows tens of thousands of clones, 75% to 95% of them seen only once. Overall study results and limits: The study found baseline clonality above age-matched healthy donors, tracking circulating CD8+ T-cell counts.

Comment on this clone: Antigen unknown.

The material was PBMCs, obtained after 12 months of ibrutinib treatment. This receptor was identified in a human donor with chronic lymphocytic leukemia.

The CDR3, as DNA: TGTGCCAGCAGCTCAGCGACAGGCCGAAGCACAGATACGCAGTATTTT. This encodes CASSSATGRSTDTQYF. The rearrangement uses TRBV5-8 and TRBJ2-3; possibly TRBD1 for D (6 bases). The germline V and J ends were trimmed by 3 bases and 0 bases, with 14 bases remaining between them. The CDR3 has 16 amino acids. The germline V gene encodes CDR1 SGHTS and CDR2 YDEGEE. The complete variable domain, with remaining parts taken from reference TRBV5-8 and TRBJ2-3, reads EAGVTQSPTHLIKTRGQQATLRCSPISGHTSVYWYQQALGLGLQFLLWYDEGEERNRGNFPPRFSGRQFPNYSSELNVNALELEDSALYLCASSSATGRSTDTQYFGPGTRLTVL.